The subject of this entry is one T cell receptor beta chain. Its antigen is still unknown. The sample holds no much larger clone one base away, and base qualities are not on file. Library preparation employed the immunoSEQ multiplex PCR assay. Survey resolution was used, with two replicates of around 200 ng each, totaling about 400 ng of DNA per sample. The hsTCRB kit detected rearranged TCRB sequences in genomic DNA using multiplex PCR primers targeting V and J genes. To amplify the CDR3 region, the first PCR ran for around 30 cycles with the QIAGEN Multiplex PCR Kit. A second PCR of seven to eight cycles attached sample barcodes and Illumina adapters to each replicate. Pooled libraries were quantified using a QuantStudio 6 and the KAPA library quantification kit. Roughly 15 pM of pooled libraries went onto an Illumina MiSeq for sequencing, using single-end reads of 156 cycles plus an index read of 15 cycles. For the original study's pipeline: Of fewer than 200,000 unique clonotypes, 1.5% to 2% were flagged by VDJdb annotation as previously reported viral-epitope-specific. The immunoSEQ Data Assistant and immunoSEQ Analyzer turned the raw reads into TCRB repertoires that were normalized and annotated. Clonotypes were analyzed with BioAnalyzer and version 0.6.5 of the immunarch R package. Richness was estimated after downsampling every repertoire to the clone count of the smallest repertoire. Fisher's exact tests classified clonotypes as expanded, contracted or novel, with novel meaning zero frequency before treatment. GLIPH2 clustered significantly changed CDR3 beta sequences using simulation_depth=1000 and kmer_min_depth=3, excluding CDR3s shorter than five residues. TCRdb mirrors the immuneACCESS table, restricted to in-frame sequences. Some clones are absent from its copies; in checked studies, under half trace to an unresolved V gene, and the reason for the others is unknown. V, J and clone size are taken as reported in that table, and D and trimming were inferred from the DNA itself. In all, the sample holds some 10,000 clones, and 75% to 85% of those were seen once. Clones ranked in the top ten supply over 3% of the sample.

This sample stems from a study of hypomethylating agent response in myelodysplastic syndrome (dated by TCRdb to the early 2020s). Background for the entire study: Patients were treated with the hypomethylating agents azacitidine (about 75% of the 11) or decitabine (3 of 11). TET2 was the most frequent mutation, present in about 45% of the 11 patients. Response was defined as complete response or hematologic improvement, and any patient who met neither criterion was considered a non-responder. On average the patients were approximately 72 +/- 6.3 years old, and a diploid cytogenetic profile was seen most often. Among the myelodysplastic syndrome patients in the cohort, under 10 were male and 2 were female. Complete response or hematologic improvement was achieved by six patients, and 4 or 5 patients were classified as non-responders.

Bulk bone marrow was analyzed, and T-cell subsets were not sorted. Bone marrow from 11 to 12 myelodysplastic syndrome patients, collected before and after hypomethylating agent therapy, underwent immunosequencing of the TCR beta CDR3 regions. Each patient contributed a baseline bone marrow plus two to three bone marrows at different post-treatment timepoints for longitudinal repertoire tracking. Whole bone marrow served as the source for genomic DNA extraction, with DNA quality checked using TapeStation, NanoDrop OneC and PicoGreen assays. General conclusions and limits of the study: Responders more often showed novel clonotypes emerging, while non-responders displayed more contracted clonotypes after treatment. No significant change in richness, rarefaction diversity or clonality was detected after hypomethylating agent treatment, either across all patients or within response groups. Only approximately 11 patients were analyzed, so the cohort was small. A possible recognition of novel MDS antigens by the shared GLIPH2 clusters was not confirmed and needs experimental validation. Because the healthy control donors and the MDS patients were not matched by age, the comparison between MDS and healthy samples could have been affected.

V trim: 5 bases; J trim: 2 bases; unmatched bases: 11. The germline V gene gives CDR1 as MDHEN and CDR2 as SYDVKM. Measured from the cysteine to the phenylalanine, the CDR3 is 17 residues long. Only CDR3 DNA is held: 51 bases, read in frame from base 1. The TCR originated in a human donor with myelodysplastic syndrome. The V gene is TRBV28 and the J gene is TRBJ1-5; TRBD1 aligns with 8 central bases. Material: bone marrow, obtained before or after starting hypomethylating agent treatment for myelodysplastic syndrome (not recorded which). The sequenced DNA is TGTGCCAGCAGTCGACGACAGGGGATGAGTGGCAATCAGCCCCAGCATTTT. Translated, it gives CASSRRQGMSGNQPQHF.